This TCR beta chain was sequenced for a study of blood T cells in healthy people across ages. Alongside a J-beta primer mix, a sample-barcoded 5' primer served in a second PCR lasting about 6 to 12 cycles. TCRdb itself ran the 5' RACE reads through MiXCR, one entry per CDR3 protein. The data show 1.5 million to 2 million distinct CDR3 sequences, around 48% seen once. This clonotype came up a few times. The CDR3 covers 18 residues. The germline CDR1 and CDR2 sequences are DFQATT and SNEGSKA (reference sequence). The V gene lost 3 bases and the J gene lost 0 bases, with 22 bases spanning the gap. The origin of this receptor is a woman aged 35 to 49 in good health. The chain recombines TRBV20-1 with TRBJ2-3; maybe TRBD1 (5 bases). Sequencing was performed on blood. CDR3 DNA: TGCAGTGCTAGTGGTTGGCGTGGGGCAGGGAAAAGCACAGATACGCAGTATTTT. Translation gives CSASGWRGAGKSTDTQYF.